This is a list of T cell receptor beta chains from one sample in a study of OX40 agonist ivuxolimab in advanced cancers. Sequencing used immunoSEQ multiplex PCR; TCRdb keeps in-frame clones, though not all of them. The sample contains approximately 100,000 clones, 90% of which appear only once. The sequencing used CD4+ or CD8+ T cells sorted from blood, collected in a trial of the OX40 agonist ivuxolimab. These receptors came from an adult with an advanced solid tumor such as melanoma, head and neck, liver or kidney cancer. CDR3s include the opening cysteine and the closing phenylalanine or tryptophan. A D gene is named only where the DNA matches it firmly. Rows may omit the clone size; those that give it use once, few, many or a size class.

length	size	J	D	V	DNA	CDR3
17	few	TRBJ2-1	TRBD2	TRBV4-3	TGCGCCAGCAGCCATGGGAGAGTAGCGGGTAAGAGGAATGAGCAGTTCTTC	CASSHGRVAGKRNEQFF
15	-	TRBJ1-4	TRBD1	TRBV5-1	TGCGCCAGCAGCCCGGGACAGGGGGCGAATGAAAAACTGTTTTTT	CASSPGQGANEKLFF
16	-	TRBJ2-3	TRBD1	TRBV7-9	TGTGCCAGCAGGCTGGACAGGGTTCTACTCACAGATACGCAGTATTTT	CASRLDRVLLTDTQYF
15	-	TRBJ2-6	TRBD2	TRBV11-2	TGTGCCAGCAGCCGGGGGGGCTCTGGGGCCAACGTCCTGACTTTC	CASSRGGSGANVLTF
12	-	TRBJ1-2	-	TRBV19	TGTGCCAGTAGTCTGGCGGGCGTTGGAAGCACCTTC	CASSLAGVGSTF
13	-	TRBJ2-3	-	TRBV18	TGTGCCAGCTCACCACGCGGCACAGATACGCAGTATTTT	CASSPRGTDTQYF
16	-	TRBJ2-2	-	TRBV28	TGTGCCAGCAGTTTATCGAGGGGCGCTGGGGCCGGGGAGCTGTTTTTT	CASSLSRGAGAGELFF
12	-	TRBJ1-1	-	TRBV18	TGTGCCAGCTCACCGTGGGATCGAACGGCTTTCTTT	CASSPWDRTAFF
14	-	TRBJ1-5	-	TRBV15	TGTGCCACCAGCAGCAGCGATAGCAATCAGCCCCAGCATTTT	CATSSSDSNQPQHF
18	once	TRBJ2-1	-	TRBV7-2	TGTGCCAGCAGCTTTCGACCGTCGGGCTCCCTCTCCTACAATGAGCAGTTCTTC	CASSFRPSGSLSYNEQFF
15	-	TRBJ2-7	-	TRBV5-1	TGCGCCAGCAGCCCCCGCCAGGGGATGGCCTACGAGCAGTACTTC	CASSPRQGMAYEQYF
16	-	TRBJ2-7	TRBD2	TRBV5-1	TGCGCCAGCAGCTTGGAAGCTAGCGGGACGCCCGGAGAGCAGTACTTC	CASSLEASGTPGEQYF
12	-	TRBJ2-7	-	TRBV28	TGTGCCAGCAGTGGGGACTTTGACGAGCAGTACTTC	CASSGDFDEQYF
15	once	TRBJ2-2	-	TRBV25-1	TGTGCCAGCACTTCGAATAGGGCGAACACCGGGGAGCTGTTTTTT	CASTSNRANTGELFF
15	-	TRBJ2-6	-	TRBV28	TGTGCCAGCAGTCCCGCAGGCTCTGGGGCCAACGTCCTGACTTTC	CASSPAGSGANVLTF
15	once	TRBJ2-3	TRBD1	TRBV18	TGTGCCAGCTCATCGGGACAGGGCCACACAGATACGCAGTATTTT	CASSSGQGHTDTQYF
15	-	TRBJ2-7	TRBD1	TRBV5-1	TGCGCCAGCAGCTTAACCGGGACAGGGGTTTACGAGCAGTACTTC	CASSLTGTGVYEQYF
15	once	TRBJ1-4	TRBD1	TRBV16	TGTGCCAGCAGCCAGTCCAGGGGGCGCGAGGAAAAACTGTTTTTT	CASSQSRGREEKLFF
16	-	TRBJ2-2	-	TRBV25-1	TGTGCCAGCAGTGAACGGGCAGGGTCGGGCACCGGGGAGCTGTTTTTT	CASSERAGSGTGELFF
12	-	TRBJ1-2	-	TRBV30	TGTGCCTGGAGTAAAGGGAACTATGGCTACACCTTC	CAWSKGNYGYTF
15	-	TRBJ2-1	-	TRBV7-9	TGTGCCAGCAGCGGGGGTGGACGCTCCTACAATGAGCAGTTCTTC	CASSGGGRSYNEQFF
14	-	TRBJ1-2	-	TRBV19	TGTGCCAGCGCACCAGGACACGCTAACTATGGCTACACCTTC	CASAPGHANYGYTF
13	few	TRBJ2-7	-	TRBV7-3	TGTGCCAGCAGCTTAGATGCGGCGGGCGAGCAGTACTTC	CASSLDAAGEQYF